This T cell receptor (beta chain) originates from a study of T cell repertoires in cytomegalovirus infection. Study overall: Shared public TCR beta signatures pointed to both CMV infection and a matching HLA type.

General study findings and limits: CMV-specific HLA-C-restricted TCR beta clonotypes dominated the ex vivo response.

In regard to this clonotype: Antigen unknown.

From germline, CDR1 is MDHEN and CDR2 SYDVKM. Trimming stripped 3 bases from V and 7 bases from J, with 12 bases between. The CDR3 extends over 13 amino acids. TCRdb re-called the reads with MiXCR, one entry per CDR3 protein. Here the sample spans about 260,000 distinct CDR3 sequences, approximately 9% being singletons. The chain combines TRBV28 with TRBJ1-1; D call uncertain. The sample comprised PBMCs. The clonotype was recovered from a human donor in good health (CMV status not recorded). Some clones in this sample may be carry-over from other donors' samples. The chain's CDR3 is CASSFRTDDEAFF. DNA for the CDR3: TGTGCCAGCAGTTTCCGAACGGATGATGAAGCTTTCTTT. The whole variable domain, remainder taken from reference TRBV28 and TRBJ1-1, is DVKVTQSSRYLVKRTGEKVFLECVQDMDHENMFWYRQDPGLGLRLIYFSYDVKMKEKGDIPEGYSVSREKKERFSLILESASTNQTSMYLCASSFRTDDEAFFGQGTRLTVV.